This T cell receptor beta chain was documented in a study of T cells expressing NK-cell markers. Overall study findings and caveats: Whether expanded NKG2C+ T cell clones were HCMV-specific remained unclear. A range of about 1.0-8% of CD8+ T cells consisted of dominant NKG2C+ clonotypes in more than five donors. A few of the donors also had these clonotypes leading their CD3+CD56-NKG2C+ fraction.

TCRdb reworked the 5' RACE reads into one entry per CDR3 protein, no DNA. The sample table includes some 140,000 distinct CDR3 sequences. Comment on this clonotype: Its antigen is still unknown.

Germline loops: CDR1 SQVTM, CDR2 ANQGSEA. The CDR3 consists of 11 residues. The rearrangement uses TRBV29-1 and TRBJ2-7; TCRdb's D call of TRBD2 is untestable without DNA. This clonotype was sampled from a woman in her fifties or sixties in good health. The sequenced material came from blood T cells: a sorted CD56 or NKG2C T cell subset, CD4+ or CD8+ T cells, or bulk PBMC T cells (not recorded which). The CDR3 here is CSVDAGSEQYF.